Listed below are T cell receptor beta chains from one sample, sequenced in a study of T cell repertoires in cytomegalovirus infection. From the reads, TCRdb called clonotypes with MiXCR, one entry per CDR3 protein. Among about 740,000 distinct CDR3 sequences, 35% to 45% were seen once, and the ten largest hold under 3%. The specimen was PBMCs. The origin of the receptors is a human donor in good health (CMV status not recorded). Some clones in this sample may be carry-over from other donors' samples. Each CDR3 is given with its conserved first and last residue. The order of the fields is J gene, clone size, D gene, V gene, CDR3 DNA, CDR3 protein. D genes are given only for firm matches. Only some rows state a clone size, as once, few, many or a class for expanded clones.

TRBJ1-1 | NA | NA | TRBV19 | TGTGCCAGTACCCTCGGAGGCCCGAACACTGAAGCTTTCTTT | CASTLGGPNTEAFF
TRBJ1-5 | NA | TRBD1 | TRBV19 | TGTGCCAGTAGTTTCCCCCCGGACAGGAGCAATCAGCCCCAGCATTTT | CASSFPPDRSNQPQHF
TRBJ2-5 | NA | NA | TRBV28 | TGTGCCAGCAGCTTAGCGGCCCCGAGGGAGACCCAGTACTTC | CASSLAAPRETQYF
TRBJ1-1 | NA | NA | TRBV28 | TGTGCCAGCAGTTTCACACGTGGAGGGACTGAAGCTTTCTTT | CASSFTRGGTEAFF
TRBJ2-1 | NA | NA | TRBV25-1 | TGTGCCAGCAGTGATCTTACGGGACGCCGCTACAATGAGCAGTTCTTC | CASSDLTGRRYNEQFF
TRBJ2-7 | few | TRBD2 | TRBV3-1 | TGTGCCAGCAGCCATCCGGGACTAGAGGAGTACTTC | CASSHPGLEEYF
TRBJ2-1 | few | NA | TRBV12-3/TRBV12-4 | TGTGCCAGCAGTTGGGAGTCGGGTGAGCAGTTCTTC | CASSWESGEQFF
TRBJ2-7 | NA | TRBD2 | TRBV7-6 | TGTGCCAGCAGCGCCCGACTAGCGGGGGGCAGTCCCTACGAGCAGTACTTC | CASSARLAGGSPYEQYF
TRBJ2-1 | NA | TRBD2 | TRBV12-3/TRBV12-4 | TGTGCCAGCAGTGTTGGGACTAGCGGGGGTTCGCAGTTCTTC | CASSVGTSGGSQFF
TRBJ2-6 | NA | NA | TRBV6-6 | TGTGCCAGCAGTTACTTGCGGGCAGCCTCTGGGGCCAACGTCCTGACTTTC | CASSYLRAASGANVLTF
TRBJ2-1 | NA | TRBD2 | TRBV20-1 | TGCAGTGCCGAGCTAGCGGGGTACAATGAGCAGTTCTTC | CSAELAGYNEQFF
TRBJ1-1 | NA | NA | TRBV19 | TGTGCCAGTAGCTTCGTAGGACAGTTGAACACTGAAGCTTTCTTT | CASSFVGQLNTEAFF
TRBJ1-5 | many | NA | TRBV7-8 | TGTGCCAGCAGCCCTACAGGCCGCCTCAATCAGCCCCAGCATTTT | CASSPTGRLNQPQHF
TRBJ2-7 | NA | NA | TRBV10-3 | TGTGCCATCAGCACCATTTCGGGCGAGCAGTACTTC | CAISTISGEQYF
TRBJ2-4 | many | NA | TRBV13 | TGTGCCAGCAGCTTAGGGGGGGCCAAAAACATTCAGTACTTC | CASSLGGAKNIQYF